A single sample gave rise to the 8 T cell receptor beta chains below, sequenced in a study of T-cell reconstitution after alpha-beta-depleted transplantation in children. For TCRbeta, the library was prepared with unique molecular identifiers. TCRdb re-analysed the PCR reads in MiXCR, keeping a single row per CDR3 protein. Of over 400,000 distinct CDR3 sequences in the sample, around 13% were seen once. Sample: PBMCs from the stem cell graft donor, taken from the stem cell graft. Receptors originate from a human donor who donated a stem cell graft to a child with combined immunodeficiency.

V is TRBV7-8 and J is TRBJ2-7; 9 bases line up with TRBD1. CDR1 SGHVS and CDR2 FQNEAQ come from the germline V gene. The CDR3 is made up of 17 amino acids. Trimming removed 0 bases from V and 5 bases from J; junction bases left unmatched: 11. CDR3 DNA sequence: TGTGCCAGCAGCTTAGCCTGGACAGGGGTAAAGTCCAACGAGCAGTACTTC. Translation gives CASSLAWTGVKSNEQYF.

This rearrangement joins TRBV10-3 to TRBJ2-3; D may be TRBD2 (6 bases). CDR1 is ENHRY and CDR2 is SYGVKD in the germline V gene. Trimming stripped 4 bases from V and 0 bases from J, with 17 bases between. The CDR3 totals 17 residues. Here the CDR3 DNA reads TGTGCCATCAGTGGTTCTTTCGGGGGTACTAGCACAGATACGCAGTATTTT. This translates into CAISGSFGGTSTDTQYF.

There are many counts of this clonotype. The chain links TRBV10-3 to TRBJ2-7; D unclear. Germline-derived CDR1 and CDR2 are ENHRY and SYGVKD. The CDR3 spans 14 residues. The germline V and J ends were trimmed by 0 bases and 7 bases, with 13 bases remaining between them. The chain's CDR3 is CAISESGVGREQYF. The CDR3 nucleotides read TGTGCCATCAGTGAGTCGGGTGTAGGGCGTGAGCAGTACTTC.

The V gene is TRBV6-2 or TRBV6-3, the J gene TRBJ2-4, with 7 nucleotides matching TRBD1. V shed 5 bases, J shed 2 bases, and the junction held 3 bases outside the gene matches. This CDR3 is built from 14 residues. Germline V gene lookup returns CDR1 MNHEY and CDR2 SVGEGT. CDR3 DNA: TGTGCCAGCAGTAAGACAGGGACCAAAAACATTCAGTACTTC. Its translation is CASSKTGTKNIQYF.

The table lists this clonotype with a few counts. This chain uses TRBV7-3 with TRBJ2-6; tentatively, D is TRBD1 (5 bases). The CDR3 has 16 residues. CDR1 SGHTA and CDR2 FQGTGA come from the germline V gene. Between the trimmed V and J ends, which lost 2 bases and 0 bases, there was a span of 8 bases. The CDR3 protein is CASSLLGASGANVLTF. CDR3 DNA: TGTGCCAGCAGCTTATTAGGGGCCTCTGGGGCCAACGTCCTGACTTTC. The full variable domain, its missing parts supplied by reference TRBV7-3 and TRBJ2-6, is GAGVSQTPSNKVTEKGKYVELRCDPISGHTALYWYRQSLGQGPEFLIYFQGTGAADDSGLPNDRFFAVRPEGSVSTLKIQRTERGDSAVYLCASSLLGASGANVLTFGAGSRLTVL.

A word on this clonotype: A read error may produce the germline difference seen at one junction end. The chain couples TRBV12-3 or TRBV12-4 to TRBJ2-2; the match to TRBD1 covers 9 bases. This CDR3 region has 18 residues. CDR3 sequence reads: CASSIALGQGKNTGELFF. CDR3 in DNA: TGTGCCAGCAGTATAGCCCTAGGACAGGGGAAGAACACCGGGGAGCTGTTTTTT.

This clonotype has more than one count but fewer than ten. This chain connects TRBV12-5 to TRBJ2-5, with 7 bases aligning to TRBD1. The V and J ends lost 2 bases and 0 bases, in that order; junction bases with no gene match: 9. CDR1 is LGHNT, CDR2 FRNRAP, per germline. The CDR3 length is 17 residues. CDR3: CASGLSLGTAHQETQYF. The CDR3 DNA is TGTGCTAGTGGTTTGTCCCTGGGGACAGCACACCAAGAGACCCAGTACTTC.

This clonotype was picked up many times. The chain uses TRBV20-1 and TRBJ2-5, with 11 nucleotides matching TRBD2. The CDR3 spans 13 residues. CDR1 is DFQATT, CDR2 SNEGSKA, per germline (reference sequence). V gave up 7 bases and J gave up 3 bases; unmatched junction bases: 4. In DNA, the CDR3 is TGCAGTGTCATACTAGCGGGAGAAGAGACCCAGTACTTC. It yields the protein CSVILAGEETQYF.